This passage covers 27 T cell receptor beta chains from one sample sequenced in a study of blood T cells in healthy people across ages. Combining a sample-barcoded 5' primer with a J-beta primer mix, a second PCR ran for roughly 6 to 12 cycles. TCRdb reanalysed the 5' RACE reads using MiXCR and keeps one entry per CDR3 protein. The table records 700,000 to 850,000 distinct CDR3 sequences, approximately 35% of them present only once. Specimen: blood. The receptor set was obtained from a man aged 18 to 29 in good health.

The V and J genes are TRBV10-3 and TRBJ1-6; D possibly corresponds to TRBD1 (5 bases). Looked up from germline, CDR1 is ENHRY and CDR2 is SYGVKD. The V end lost 4 bases, the J end lost 10 bases, and 14 bases lay between the germline ends. The CDR3 has 14 residues. CDR3 nucleotides: TGTGCCATCAGTGTCGGGGACCAGCAATCACCCCTCCACTTT. Translated: CAISVGDQQSPLHF.

V is TRBV20-1 and J is TRBJ1-5; D is uncertain. This CDR3 contains 17 residues. V lost 2 bases and J lost 10, with 27 bases in between. Germline V gives CDR1 DFQATT, CDR2 SNEGSKA (reference sequence). CDR3: CSARTGGLRRLGNPQHF. The CDR3 nucleotides are TGCAGTGCTAGAACCGGAGGGTTACGTAGGCTCGGAAATCCCCAGCATTTT.

The DNA for the CDR3 is TGTGCCAGCAGTTTACTGACAGGGGGCTATGGCTACACCTTC. Translated: CASSLLTGGYGYTF. The chain uses TRBV28 and TRBJ1-2, with 9 bases matching TRBD1. CDR1 and CDR2 (germline): MDHEN, SYDVKM. Trimming cost V 2 bases and J 4 bases; bases outside gene matches: 2. There are 14 residues in the CDR3.

The genes are TRBV6-5 and TRBJ2-7, with D unresolved. CDR1 is MNHEY, CDR2 SVGAGI, per germline. The V and J ends lost 2 bases and 4 bases respectively, with 15 bases between them. This CDR3 has 15 residues. Here the CDR3 DNA reads TGTGCCAGCAGTTACAGCACCTCTCCCGCTTACGAGCAGTACTTC. This encodes CASSYSTSPAYEQYF.

This rearrangement joins TRBV7-2 to TRBJ2-5, with a tentative D call TRBD1 (6 bases). Per the germline V gene, CDR1 is SGHTA and CDR2 is FQGNSA. Trimming cost V 7 bases and J 1 base, with 10 bases left between them. The CDR3 loop spans 13 amino acids. This CDR3 reads CASTCRGQETQYF. CDR3 nucleotide sequence: TGTGCCAGCACCTGCAGGGGCCAAGAGACCCAGTACTTC.

There are many counts of this clonotype. The rearrangement joins TRBV20-1 to TRBJ1-4, with 9 positions matching TRBD1. The J segment lost 8 bases and the V segment lost 7 bases, leaving 11 bases of the junction unmatched. The CDR3 runs to 14 residues. From germline, CDR1 is DFQATT and CDR2 SNEGSKA (reference sequence). The CDR3 sequence: CSGKDRGSSEKLFF. CDR3 DNA: TGCAGTGGCAAGGACAGGGGATCTTCGGAAAAACTGTTTTTT.

V gene TRBV20-1 combines with J gene TRBJ2-1; D tentatively reads TRBD1 or TRBD2 (5 bases each). Germline values: CDR1 DFQATT, CDR2 SNEGSKA (reference sequence). The ends were cut back, 7 bases at V and 0 bases at J, with 13 bases in the middle. CDR3 length: 14 amino acids. This chain's CDR3 is CSGAWGSSYNEQFF. The CDR3 DNA sequence: TGCAGTGGAGCGTGGGGGTCCTCCTACAATGAGCAGTTCTTC.

In the case of this clonotype: A much larger clone lies a single base off, so this may be a read error. The rearrangement joins TRBV20-1 to TRBJ2-4, with D possibly matching TRBD1 (6 bases). TRBJ2-7 explains the end of the DNA better; the J call may be wrong. CDR3 length: 17 amino acids. Germline CDR1 is DFQATT and CDR2 is SNEGSKA (reference sequence). The CDR3 DNA reads as TGCAGTGCTAGTTCGGTTATGGCAGGGGAGAACTCCTACGAGCAGTACTTC. This codes for CSASSVMAGENSYEQYF.

This clonotype turned up a few times. This chain joins TRBV27 and TRBJ1-4, with 8 bases identical to TRBD1. V dropped 6 bases and J dropped 4; count of bases not matched to a gene: 7. Germline V lookup: CDR1 MNHEY, CDR2 SMNVEV (reference sequence). The CDR3 runs to 15 residues. The CDR3 loop reads CASRQTGAINEKLFF. CDR3 DNA sequence: TGTGCCAGCAGGCAGACAGGGGCGATTAATGAAAAACTGTTTTTT.

The rearrangement joins TRBV5-5 to TRBJ2-2; D is tentatively TRBD1 or TRBD2 (5 bases each). The CDR3 spans 16 residues. Trimming cost V 1 base and J 4 bases, with 14 bases left between them. Germline CDR1 and CDR2: SGHKS and YYEKEE (reference sequence). CDR3 protein: CASSLISGSSTGELFF. CDR3 in DNA: TGTGCCAGCAGCTTGATCTCAGGGAGTAGCACCGGGGAGCTGTTTTTT.

The rearrangement links TRBV9 to TRBJ2-1, with D possibly matching TRBD2 (5 bases). CDR3 length: 12 amino acids. Trimming pared 4 bases from V and 8 bases from J, leaving 10 bases between. The germline V gene has CDR1 SGDLS and CDR2 YYNGEE. The CDR3 sequence: CASSPSEDEQFF. CDR3 DNA sequence: TGTGCCAGCAGCCCTTCGGAGGATGAGCAGTTCTTC.

The J gene is TRBJ1-2, the V gene TRBV4-3; TRBD1 aligns across 9 bases. The trim removed 4 bases at V and 7 bases at J, leaving 10 bases unmatched. The CDR3 is 15 residues long. Germline CDR1 and CDR2: LGHNA and YSLEER. CDR3 amino acids: CASSPVSDRGSGYTF. The CDR3 DNA reads TGCGCCAGCAGCCCTGTCTCGGACAGGGGAAGTGGCTACACCTTC.

This clonotype has at least ten counts. DNA of the CDR3: TGCAGCGTTCGACAGGCGCTGTATGGCTACACCTTC. This sequence encodes CSVRQALYGYTF. This chain joins TRBV29-1 and TRBJ1-2; D possibly corresponds to TRBD1 (6 bases). CDR3 size: 12 residues. The V gene lost 5 bases and the J gene lost 5 bases, with 12 bases spanning the gap. CDR1 and CDR2 (germline): SQVTM, ANQGSEA.

The chain uses TRBV20-1 and TRBJ2-1, with TRBD1 identical over 8 bases. The CDR3 runs 16 residues. The germline V gene has CDR1 DFQATT and CDR2 SNEGSKA (reference sequence). Trimming took 1 base from V and 8 from J; bases not matched to a gene: 13. The CDR3 reads CSARGVRGRTIDEQFF. The CDR3 DNA reads as TGCAGTGCTAGAGGTGTCAGGGGGCGAACGATTGATGAGCAGTTCTTC.

The table lists this clonotype with many counts. The genes are TRBV20-1 and TRBJ2-1, with 14 bases lining up with TRBD2. The CDR3 covers 15 residues. Germline V CDR1 and CDR2: DFQATT, SNEGSKA (reference sequence). V shed 3 bases and J 12 bases; nucleotides not matched to a gene: 10. CDR3 nucleotide sequence: TGCAGTGCTAGGCTACCGGGACTAGCGGGGGTCTCGCAGTTCTTC. Translating gives CSARLPGLAGVSQFF.

This clonotype was picked up many times. The J gene is TRBJ2-7, the V gene TRBV6-2 or TRBV6-3; D gene ambiguous. The germline V gene has CDR1 MNHEY and CDR2 SVGEGT. V gave up 6 bases and J gave up 2 bases, with 17 bases separating them. The CDR3 length is 15 residues. The CDR3: CASSPLYGGAYEQYF. The CDR3 nucleotides read TGTGCCAGCAGCCCTCTATACGGCGGAGCCTACGAGCAGTACTTC.

This clonotype was detected a few times. This chain connects TRBV20-1 to TRBJ2-7, with 9 bases lining up with TRBD1. CDR1 and CDR2 from the germline V gene are DFQATT and SNEGSKA (reference sequence). The CDR3 covers 13 residues. V shed 6 bases, J shed 3 bases, and the junction held 6 bases outside the gene matches. The DNA of the CDR3 is TGCAGTGCGGGGGGGGACAGGGTCTACGAGCAGTACTTC. Its protein is CSAGGDRVYEQYF.

In its sample, this clonotype was seen a few times. The chain employs TRBV20-1 and TRBJ2-1; possible D gene TRBD2, 6 bases. The CDR3 consists of 12 residues. Germline V gives CDR1 DFQATT, CDR2 SNEGSKA (reference sequence). Trimming removed 4 bases at V and 9 bases at J, with 13 bases between. CDR3 bases: TGCAGTGCTAAAACCCTGGGAGGTGAGCAGTTCTTC. Its translation: CSAKTLGGEQFF.

J is TRBJ2-3 and V is TRBV12-3 or TRBV12-4, with 9 positions matching TRBD2. The CDR3 runs to 16 residues. V shed 2 bases and J 2 bases; nucleotides not matched to a gene: 5. The CDR3 is CASSLRGGGDTDTQYF. CDR3 bases: TGTGCCAGCAGTTTACGTGGCGGGGGGGACACAGATACGCAGTATTTT.

To note about this clonotype: One end of the junction fails to match germline, which may point to a read error. The chain carries TRBV5-5 and TRBJ2-1; possible D gene TRBD2, 6 bases. Germline V gives CDR1 SGHKS, CDR2 YYEKEE (reference sequence). The CDR3 consists of 16 residues. The CDR3 is CASSGGPGGVYSEQFF. The CDR3 nucleotides read TGTGCCAGCAGCGGGGGACCGGGCGGGGTGTACAGTGAGCAGTTCTTC.

This clonotype was found many times. This chain joins TRBV6-6 and TRBJ2-5; D remains unclear. Trimming removed 0 bases at V and 3 bases at J, with 11 bases between. The CDR3 runs to 15 residues. Germline V gives CDR1 MNHNY, CDR2 SVGAGI (reference sequence). The CDR3 spells CASSYSVDGEETQYF. CDR3 sequence (DNA): TGTGCCAGCAGTTACTCGGTAGACGGAGAAGAGACCCAGTACTTC.

In its sample, this clonotype was seen a few times. The chain joins TRBV5-5 to TRBJ2-4; D is unclear. The V and J ends lost 3 bases and 7 bases respectively, with 20 bases between them. Germline V gene sequence: CDR1 SGHKS, CDR2 YYEKEE (reference sequence). The CDR3 sequence is 16 residues long. The CDR3 here is CASSWALSRTPNIQYF. In nucleotides, the CDR3 is TGTGCCAGCAGCTGGGCTCTATCGCGAACCCCGAACATTCAGTACTTC. Drawing the rest from reference TRBV5-5 and TRBJ2-4, the complete variable domain is DAGVTQSPTHLIKTRGQQVTLRCSPISGHKSVSWYQQVLGQGPQFIFQYYEKEERGRGNFPDRFSARQFPNYSSELNVNALLLGDSALYLCASSWALSRTPNIQYFGAGTRLSVL.

V usage is TRBV29-1 and J usage is TRBJ2-1; TRBD1 matches 7 bases. Losses at the gene ends were 3 bases for V and 3 bases for J; bases not matched to a gene: 8. The CDR3 is 15 amino acids. Germline V CDR1 and CDR2: SQVTM, ANQGSEA. CDR3 sequence reads: CSVESPDRSYNEQFF. The CDR3 nucleotides read TGCAGCGTTGAGTCTCCGGACAGGAGCTACAATGAGCAGTTCTTC.

DNA of the CDR3: TGTGCCAGCAGTACCCCCTTGACAGTAAACATTCAGTACTTC. Translating gives CASSTPLTVNIQYF. The V gene is TRBV7-2, the J gene TRBJ2-7; possible D gene TRBD1, 5 bases. The better agreement between TRBJ2-4 and the DNA end casts doubt on the J call. Looked up from germline, CDR1 is SGHTA and CDR2 is FQGNSA. The CDR3 runs 14 residues.

This clonotype was counted at least ten times. The V and J genes are TRBV29-1 and TRBJ2-5; D is possibly TRBD2 (5 bases). Trimming took 0 bases from V and 1 from J, leaving 15 bases between them. Germline assignment: CDR1 SQVTM and CDR2 ANQGSEA. This CDR3 has 16 amino acids. CDR3 coding DNA: TGCAGCGTTGAAGATCCGTCAGGACGGGGCCAAGAGACCCAGTACTTC. Amino acids: CSVEDPSGRGQETQYF.

The gene calls are TRBV20-1 and TRBJ1-5; D is uncertain. The CDR3 is 15 residues long. The germline V and J ends were trimmed by 3 bases and 0 bases, with 12 bases remaining between them. The germline V gene has CDR1 DFQATT and CDR2 SNEGSKA (reference sequence). The DNA for the CDR3 is TGCAGTGCTAGTTTAGGGAAGAATAGCAATCAGCCCCAGCATTTT. It yields the protein CSASLGKNSNQPQHF.

As to this clonotype: A much larger clone lies one base from this, so it may be a read error. The rearrangement uses TRBV10-2 and TRBJ2-7; 7 nucleotides align to TRBD1. This CDR3 has 14 residues. Germline CDR1 and CDR2: WSHSY and SAAADI. V lost 6 bases and J lost 10; bases outside the gene matches: 15. In DNA, the CDR3 is TGCGCCAGCAGAGACAGGGTCACATCGGAGATCCAGTACTTC. The encoded protein is CASRDRVTSEIQYF.